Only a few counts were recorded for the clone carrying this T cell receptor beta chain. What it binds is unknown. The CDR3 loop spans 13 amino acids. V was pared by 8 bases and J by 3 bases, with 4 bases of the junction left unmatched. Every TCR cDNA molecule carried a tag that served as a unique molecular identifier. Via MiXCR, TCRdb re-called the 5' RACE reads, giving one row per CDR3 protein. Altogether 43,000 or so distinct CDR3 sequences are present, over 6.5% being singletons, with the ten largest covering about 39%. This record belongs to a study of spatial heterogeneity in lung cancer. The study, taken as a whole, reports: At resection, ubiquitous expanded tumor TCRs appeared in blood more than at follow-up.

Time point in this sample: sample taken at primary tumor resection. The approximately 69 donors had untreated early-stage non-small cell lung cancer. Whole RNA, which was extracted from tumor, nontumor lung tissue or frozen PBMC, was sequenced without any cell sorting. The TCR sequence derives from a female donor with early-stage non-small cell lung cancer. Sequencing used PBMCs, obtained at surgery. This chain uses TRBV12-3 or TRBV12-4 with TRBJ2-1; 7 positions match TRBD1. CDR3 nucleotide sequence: TGTGCCAGCCGGACAGGCTTCTACAATGAGCAGTTCTTC. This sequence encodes CASRTGFYNEQFF.